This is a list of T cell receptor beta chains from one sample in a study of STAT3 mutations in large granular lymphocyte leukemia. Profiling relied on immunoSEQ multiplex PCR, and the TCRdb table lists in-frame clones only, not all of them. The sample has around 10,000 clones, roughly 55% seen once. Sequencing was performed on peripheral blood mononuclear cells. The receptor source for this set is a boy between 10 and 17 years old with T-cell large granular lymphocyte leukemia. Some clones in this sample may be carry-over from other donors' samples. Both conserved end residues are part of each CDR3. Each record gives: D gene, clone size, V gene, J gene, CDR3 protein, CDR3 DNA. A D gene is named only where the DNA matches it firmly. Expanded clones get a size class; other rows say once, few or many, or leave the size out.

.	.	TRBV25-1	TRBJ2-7	CASSVTSYEQYF	TGTGCCAGCAGTGTGACTTCCTACGAGCAGTACTTC
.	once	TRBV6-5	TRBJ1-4	CASSYLTEDPGEKLFF	TGTGCCAGCAGTTACTTAACAGAGGATCCCGGTGAAAAACTGTTTTTT
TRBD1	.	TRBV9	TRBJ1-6	CASGTGNNSPLHF	TGTGCCAGCGGGACAGGTAATAATTCACCCCTCCACTTT
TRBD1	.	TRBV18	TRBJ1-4	CASSPGGQRNEKLFF	TGTGCCAGCTCACCAGGGGGACAGCGTAATGAAAAACTGTTTTTT
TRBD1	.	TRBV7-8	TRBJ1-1	CASSLQTGTNTEAFF	TGTGCCAGCAGCTTACAGACAGGGACGAACACTGAAGCTTTCTTT
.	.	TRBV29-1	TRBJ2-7	CSVVGLGANEQYF	TGCAGCGTTGTTGGTCTGGGGGCTAACGAGCAGTACTTC
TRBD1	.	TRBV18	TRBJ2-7	CASSMGQGDYEQYF	TGTGCCAGCTCAATGGGACAGGGGGATTACGAGCAGTACTTC
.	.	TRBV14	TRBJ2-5	CASSRLGRRETQYF	TGTGCCAGCAGCCGATTGGGGAGGCGGGAGACCCAGTACTTC
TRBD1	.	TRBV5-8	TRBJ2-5	CASSSQGGQETQYF	TGTGCCAGCAGCTCACAGGGGGGACAAGAGACCCAGTACTTC
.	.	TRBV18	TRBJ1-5	CASSPLGGGSNQPQHF	TGTGCCAGCTCACCCCTGGGAGGGGGTAGCAATCAGCCCCAGCATTTT
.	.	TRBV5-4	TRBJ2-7	CASSLGGVEQYF	TGTGCCAGCAGCTTGGGAGGGGTTGAGCAGTACTTC
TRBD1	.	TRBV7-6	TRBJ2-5	CASSLAGGPTETQYF	TGTGCCAGCAGCCTAGCAGGGGGCCCAACGGAGACCCAGTACTTC
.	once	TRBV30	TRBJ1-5	CAWSGGRNQPQHF	TGTGCCTGGAGTGGTGGTAGGAATCAGCCCCAGCATTTT
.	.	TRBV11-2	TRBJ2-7	CASSLDRAYEQYF	TGTGCCAGCAGCTTAGACAGGGCCTACGAGCAGTACTTC
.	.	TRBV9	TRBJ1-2	CASSVGYSPDSYGYTF	TGTGCCAGCAGCGTAGGGTATTCACCCGACTCCTATGGCTACACCTTC
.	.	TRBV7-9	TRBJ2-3	CASSLVGDTQYF	TGTGCCAGCAGCTTAGTTGGAGATACGCAGTATTTT
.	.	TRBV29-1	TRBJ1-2	CSAMTLNVYGYTF	TGCAGCGCCATGACCCTGAACGTCTATGGCTACACCTTC
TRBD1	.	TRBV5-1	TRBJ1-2	CASSILWDRGFHYGYTF	TGCGCCAGCAGCATTCTTTGGGACAGGGGGTTCCACTATGGCTACACCTTC
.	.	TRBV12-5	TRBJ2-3	CASGLAQETDTQYF	TGTGCTAGTGGTTTGGCCCAGGAGACAGATACGCAGTATTTT
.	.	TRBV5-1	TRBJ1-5	CASSADSNQPQHF	TGCGCCAGCAGCGCCGATAGCAATCAGCCCCAGCATTTT
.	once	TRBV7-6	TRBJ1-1	CASSFMGNSDTEAFF	TGTGCCAGCAGCTTCATGGGAAATTCGGACACTGAAGCTTTCTTT
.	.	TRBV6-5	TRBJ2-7	CASSYGQDLVYEQYF	TGTGCCAGCAGTTACGGGCAGGACTTAGTATACGAGCAGTACTTC
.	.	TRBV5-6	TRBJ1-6	CASSPRSLVAPLHF	TGTGCCAGCAGCCCCCGGTCCCTAGTTGCACCCCTCCACTTT
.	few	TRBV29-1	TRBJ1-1	CSVERRGAEAFF	TGCAGCGTTGAACGTCGGGGAGCTGAAGCTTTCTTT
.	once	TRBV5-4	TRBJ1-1	CASSAREYTEAFF	TGTGCCAGCAGCGCCCGAGAGTACACTGAAGCTTTCTTT
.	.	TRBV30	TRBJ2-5	CAWSVTIQETQYF	TGTGCCTGGAGTGTAACCATTCAAGAGACCCAGTACTTC
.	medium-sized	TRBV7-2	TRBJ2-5	CASSLTGRQETQYF	TGTGCCAGCAGCTTAACAGGGCGTCAAGAGACCCAGTACTTC
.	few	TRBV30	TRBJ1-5	CAWSGREVGNQPQHF	TGTGCCTGGAGTGGGAGGGAGGTTGGCAATCAGCCCCAGCATTTT
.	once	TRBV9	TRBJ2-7	CASSDINSYEQYF	TGTGCCAGCAGCGACATAAACAGCTACGAGCAGTACTTC
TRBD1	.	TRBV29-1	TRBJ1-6	CSVGTGGSSPLHF	TGCAGCGTCGGAACAGGGGGCAGTTCACCCCTCCACTTT
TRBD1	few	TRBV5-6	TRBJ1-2	CASSLRQGRPYGYTF	TGTGCCAGCAGCTTGAGACAGGGTCGGCCTTATGGCTACACCTTC
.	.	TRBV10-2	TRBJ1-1	CASRTDRNTEAFF	TGCGCCAGCAGGACGGACAGAAACACTGAAGCTTTCTTT
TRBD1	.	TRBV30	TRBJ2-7	CAWGMGTGTYEQYF	TGTGCCTGGGGTATGGGGACAGGAACCTACGAGCAGTACTTC
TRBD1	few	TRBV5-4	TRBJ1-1	CASSLKTGGRGTEAFF	TGTGCCAGCAGCCTAAAAACAGGGGGCAGGGGCACTGAAGCTTTCTTT
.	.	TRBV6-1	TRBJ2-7	CASRVGLLYEQYF	TGTGCCAGCAGGGTAGGGCTACTGTACGAGCAGTACTTC
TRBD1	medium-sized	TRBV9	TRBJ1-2	CASSVTGTGEGYTF	TGTGCCAGCAGCGTAACCGGGACAGGGGAGGGCTACACCTTC
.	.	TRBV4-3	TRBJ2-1	CASSQDRGYEQFF	TGCGCCAGCAGCCAAGATAGGGGGTATGAGCAGTTCTTC
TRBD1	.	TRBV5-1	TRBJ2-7	CASSLAGGTGDEQYF	TGCGCCAGCAGCTTGGCCGGGGGGACAGGGGACGAGCAGTACTTC
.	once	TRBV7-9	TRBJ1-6	CASRRAEGPNSPLHF	TGTGCCAGCCGCAGGGCAGAGGGTCCGAATTCACCCCTCCACTTT
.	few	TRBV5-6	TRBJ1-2	CASSRDTSYGYTF	TGTGCCAGCAGTAGGGACACCAGCTATGGCTACACCTTC